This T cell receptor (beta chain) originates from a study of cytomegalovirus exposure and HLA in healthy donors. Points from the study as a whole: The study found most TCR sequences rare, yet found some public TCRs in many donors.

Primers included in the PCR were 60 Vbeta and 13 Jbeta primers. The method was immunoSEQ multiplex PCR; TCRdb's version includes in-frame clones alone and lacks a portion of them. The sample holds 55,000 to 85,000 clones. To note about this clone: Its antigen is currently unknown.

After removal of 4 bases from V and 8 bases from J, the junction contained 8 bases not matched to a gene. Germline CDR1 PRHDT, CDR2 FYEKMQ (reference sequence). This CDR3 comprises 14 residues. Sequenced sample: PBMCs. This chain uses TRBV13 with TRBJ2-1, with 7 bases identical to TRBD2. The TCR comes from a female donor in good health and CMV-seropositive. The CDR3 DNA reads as TGTGCCAGCAGCTCGGGCGGGGGATTAGATGAGCAGTTCTTC. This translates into CASSSGGGLDEQFF.